A selection of T cell receptor beta chains follows, all from one sample in a study of human T cells and chemical hapten exposure. One entry per CDR3 protein, called by TCRdb with MiXCR from the RACE reads. The sample has over 75,000 distinct CDR3 sequences, roughly a tenth seen once. The source material was whole blood, sampled in connection with sensitization to the hapten diphenylcyclopropenone (DPC). The receptors originated from a woman under 40 with alopecia areata. Some clones in this sample may be carry-over from other donors' samples. The CDR3 runs from the conserved cysteine through the conserved F or W.

>TRBV29-1|TRBJ2-2
CSFTPLRVPGELFF
>TRBV2|TRBJ2-2
CASLAGGIGELFF
>TRBV12-3/TRBV12-4|TRBJ1-3
CASSLPGAAGNTIYF
>TRBV15|TRBJ1-1
CATSRGQGAFTEAFF
>TRBV28|TRBJ2-5
CASSPQIPGSETQYF
>TRBV2|TRBJ1-2
CASSEVDYGYTF
>TRBV6-2/TRBV6-3|TRBJ2-1
CASSYRSEYDEQFF
>TRBV28|TRBJ2-5
CASSLSWQNQETQYF
>TRBV28|TRBJ2-7
CASSGDGPYEQYF
>TRBV25-1|TRBJ2-3
CASSRTGGADTQYF
>TRBV5-4|TRBJ2-3
CASSLDSWGDTQYF
>TRBV14|TRBJ2-1
CASSQVTGSQEQFF
>TRBV29-1|TRBJ2-2
CSVDKDTNTGELFF
>TRBV20-1|TRBJ2-2
CSLPEPDGGELFF
>TRBV4-3|TRBJ2-1
CASSQDRSKQFF
>TRBV20-1|TRBJ2-3
CSATAGSLILLGSTDTQYF